This T cell receptor beta chain was captured in a study of blood T cell repertoires in COVID-19. In the study overall: There were acute and convalescent COVID-19 samples, and they came from the United States, Italy and Spain. The cDNA or gDNA used as material had been derived from T cells, B-cell-depleted T cells, or PBMCs.

In this sample, this clone is medium-sized (0.01 to 0.1%). Germline-derived CDR1 and CDR2 are GTSNPN and SVGIG (reference sequence). The CDR3 sequence is 13 residues long. Trimming removed 4 bases from V and 5 bases from J; junction bases left unmatched: 7. In the original analysis: Reference gene primers were amplified, and this amplification served to estimate nucleated cell counts. TCRdb keeps only in-frame clones here, not all; method: immunoSEQ multiplex PCR. The V and J calls and the clone size are those of that table, but D and trimming were determined from the DNA. The sample yields a few hundred thousand clones, roughly 85% seen once.

This clonotype was sampled from a woman under 30 with acute or convalescent COVID-19. The V call is TRBV30, the J call TRBJ1-1; 7 bases align to TRBD1. Material: peripheral blood. The DNA of the CDR3 is TGTGCCTGGACGCCGACAGGGAGGACTGAAGCTTTCTTT. Protein sequence: CAWTPTGRTEAFF. The complete variable domain, with remaining parts taken from reference TRBV30 and TRBJ1-1, reads SQTIHQWPATLVQPVGSPLSLECTVEGTSNPNLYWYRQAAGRGLQLLFYSVGIGQISSEVPQNLSASRPQDRQFILSSKKLLLSDSGFYLCAWTPTGRTEAFFGQGTRLTVV.